The clone carrying this TCR beta chain was observed a handful of times. The data originate from a study of blood T cells in healthy people across ages. Germline CDR1 is MNHEY and CDR2 is SMNVEV (reference sequence). Trimming at V came to 6 bases and at J to 3 bases, leaving 5 bases not matched to a gene. The CDR3 covers 13 residues. A second PCR, run for roughly 7 to 12 cycles, used a sample-barcoded 5' primer plus a J-beta primer mix. Each CDR3 protein is one row after TCRdb ran MiXCR on the 5' RACE reads. The profile shows 1.5 million to 2 million distinct CDR3 sequences, roughly 30% of them singletons.

This clonotype originated in a woman younger than 45 in good health. The rearrangement links TRBV27 to TRBJ2-7, with TRBD2 identical over 7 bases. Sequences were obtained from blood. CDR3: CASRGGDHYEQYF. In nucleotides, the CDR3 is TGTGCCAGCAGGGGGGGGGACCACTACGAGCAGTACTTC.